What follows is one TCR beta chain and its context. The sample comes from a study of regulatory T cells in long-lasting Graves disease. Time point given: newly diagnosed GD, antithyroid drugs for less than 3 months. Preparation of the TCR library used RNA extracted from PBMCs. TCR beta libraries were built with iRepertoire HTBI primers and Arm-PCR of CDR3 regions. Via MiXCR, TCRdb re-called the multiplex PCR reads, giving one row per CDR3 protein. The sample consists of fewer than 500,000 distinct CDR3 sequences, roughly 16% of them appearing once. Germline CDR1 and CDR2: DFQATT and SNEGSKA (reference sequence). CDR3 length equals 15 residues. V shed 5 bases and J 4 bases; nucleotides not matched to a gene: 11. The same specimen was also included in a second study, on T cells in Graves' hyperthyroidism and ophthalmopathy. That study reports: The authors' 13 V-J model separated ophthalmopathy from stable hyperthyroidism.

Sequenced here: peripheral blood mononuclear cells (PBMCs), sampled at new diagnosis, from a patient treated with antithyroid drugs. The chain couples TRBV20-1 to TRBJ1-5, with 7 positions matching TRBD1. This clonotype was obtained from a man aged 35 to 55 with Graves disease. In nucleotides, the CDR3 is TGCAGTGCTTCCCGGGACAGCCTTCGGAATCAGCCCCAGCATTTT. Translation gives CSASRDSLRNQPQHF.